The source of this T cell receptor beta chain is a study of T cells in localized non-small cell lung cancer (dated by TCRdb to about 2020). Regarding the complete study: The study analyzed T cell repertoires of 236 early-stage NSCLC patients, comparing tumors and uninvolved tumor-adjacent lungs. The cohort comprised around 250 treatment-naïve NSCLC patients with resected, localized lung tumors. NSCLC patients had a mean age of roughly 66 years, and about 140 were male and over 85 female. Findings and caveats that apply to the study as a whole: Because the study design was exploratory, TCR variables were selected using unadjusted p-values without false-discovery rate correction. Longer overall survival was associated with higher blood T cell density, whereas shorter survival was associated with higher adjacent-lung clonality. Because multi-region tumor sequencing was not performed, intratumor heterogeneity could not be ruled out. Uninvolved tumor-adjacent lung showed the highest T cell clonality, higher than tumor, which suggests more focused antigenic responses in the adjacent lung. Of the top 100 tumor clones, a median of approximately 60 were detected in paired uninvolved adjacent lung; approximately 30 were also among that lung's top 100.

As regards this clone: Its specific antigen is unknown. Base qualities are not provided; no much larger clone lies one nucleotide away.

The immunoSEQ Assay was used to sequence TCR beta CDR3 regions from DNA. The original pipeline was this. T cell density was computed as TCR beta template counts normalized to usable DNA estimated by amplifying housekeeping genes. The preseqR package was used to estimate richness by extrapolating to 400,000 templates for PBMC samples and to 120,000 templates for tissue samples. Clonality was taken to be one minus Pielou's evenness. Differential abundance testing on productive amino-acid clonotypes, with a minimum total count of 5 and an alpha of 0.1, was used to identify tissue-enriched TCRs. The Jaccard Index and the Morisita Overlap Index were used to measure how much the repertoires overlapped between compartments. GLIPH grouped TCR beta CDR3s together with public tetramer-defined viral CDR3s, and a viral motif had to include at least three viral sequences and also show V-gene enrichment. TCRdb retrieved this table from immuneACCESS and kept in-frame rearrangements only. Not all clones are present; in checked studies, unresolved V genes account for under half, and no reason is known for the remainder. V, J and clone size are taken as reported in that table, and D and trimming were inferred from the DNA itself. The sample table contains 50,000 to 75,000 clones; only one count was recorded for approximately 91% of them. The ten top clones hold less than 20% of the sample.

At diagnosis, peripheral blood, uninvolved tumor-adjacent lung and tumor were collected and stored as a combination of fresh-frozen and FFPE material. For TCR repertoire profiling, blood samples were analyzed in the form of peripheral blood mononuclear cells. The CDR3 spans 14 residues, from the cysteine through the phenylalanine. Here the CDR3 DNA is all that survives: 42 bases in frame from base 1. A distance of 17 bases separates the germline ends of V and J, which lose 4 bases and 7 bases respectively. Based on the germline V gene, the CDR1 and CDR2 sequences are SQVTM and ANQGSEA. The source was peripheral blood, collected before any cancer treatment. The receptor was isolated from a man between 40 and 69 years old with stage I lung adenocarcinoma. This receptor chain uses TRBV29-1 and TRBJ2-1, with the D call perhaps TRBD1 or TRBD2, as 6 bases match in each case. The DNA reads as follows: TGCAGCGTTGGGGGGGCGGCGGGTTGGAATGAGCAGTTCTTC. Its coded protein is CSVGGAAGWNEQFF.